This TCR beta chain derives from a study of T cell responses to AZD1222 COVID-19 vaccine (TCRdb year 2021). Regarding the research as a whole: AZD1222 recipients with second doses at about 4 weeks or about 12 weeks were pooled, because spike-specific TCR depth and breadth did not differ between schedules. Trial participants were enrolled by age into 18-55, 56-69 and 70-plus year subgroups, with approximately 150, 30 and 60 TCR-sequenced participants respectively. A total of just over 230 trial participants underwent TCR sequencing, of whom nearly 210 had received two doses of AZD1222 and around 25 had received two doses of the MenACWY control vaccine. On the study overall, not on this receptor specifically: Reportedly, almost half of the unique spike-specific TCRs recognized epitopes lying outside the regions that are mutated in the B.1.351 and B.1.1.7 variants. No day 14 peak-response samples were available, so repertoires were characterized only after the peak T cell response. The 56-69-year group was small, and its depth increase did not reach significance, likely because of low power. After two AZD1222 doses, spike-specific TCR breadth and depth were significantly higher than at day 0 and than in MenACWY recipients. Only five to seven AZD1222 recipients were SARS-CoV-2 seropositive at baseline, limiting conclusions about previously exposed vaccinees. CD4 TCRs associated with the vaccine covered the entire spike protein, and the dominant responses were in regions 160-218 and 743-854. Most participants were white British and females outnumbered males, and the authors suggested that clonal diversity may have been underestimated.

Concerning this clone itself: Its antigen is unknown. Base qualities are not at hand, and no much larger clone is one base apart.

As encoded in the germline V gene (reference sequence), CDR1 is SEHNR while CDR2 is FQNEAQ. Counted from cysteine to phenylalanine, this CDR3 has 14 amino acids. Only CDR3 DNA is held: 42 bases, read in frame from base 1. V lost 6 bases and J lost 5 bases, and the count of bases not matched to a germline gene is 5. The time point label, as the study defines it: baseline before first vaccination. Vaccinee samples came from UK trials COV001 and COV002, including a single-blind randomized controlled phase 2/3 trial of AZD1222 (ChAdOx1 nCoV-19) in healthy adults. For TCRbeta chain sequencing, PBMC samples from trial participants were taken at day 0 and at day 28 after the second dose. The CDR3 regions of human TCRbeta chains were analyzed by immunosequencing. The authors' analysis ran thus. Repertoire TCRs were checked for matches against a reference library of SARS-CoV-2-specific TCRs that had been generated using the MIRA antigen-specificity platform. Breadth was defined as the fraction of unique TCRs that were SARS-CoV-2-associated. Depth was defined as the fraction of total T cells that were SARS-CoV-2-associated. Using the MIRA data, every spike-specific TCR was mapped to the spike region that the TCR reacted to and assigned to either a CD4 or a CD8 class. Log10-transformed breadth and depth values were compared by one-way ANOVA with Sidak's multiple comparisons tests. TCRdb took this table from immuneACCESS and kept in-frame rearrangements with V and J called. Such tables lack part of the clones; where checked against another copy, unresolved V genes explain under half of the gap, and the rest is unexplained. The V and J calls and clone size were taken over from that table, and D and trimming were inferred from the DNA. The sample contains about 130,000 clones, around 90% of them found a single time. Together, the top ten hold around 5.6% of the sample.

The chain is made from TRBV7-9 and TRBJ1-1, and 11 junction bases match TRBD1. This receptor was identified in an adult in good health. The sequencing used peripheral blood, collected on day 0 of AZD1222 vaccination. The sequenced DNA is TGTGCCAGCAGACCCGGACAGGGGGCGACTGAAGCTTTCTTT. This yields the protein CASRPGQGATEAFF.